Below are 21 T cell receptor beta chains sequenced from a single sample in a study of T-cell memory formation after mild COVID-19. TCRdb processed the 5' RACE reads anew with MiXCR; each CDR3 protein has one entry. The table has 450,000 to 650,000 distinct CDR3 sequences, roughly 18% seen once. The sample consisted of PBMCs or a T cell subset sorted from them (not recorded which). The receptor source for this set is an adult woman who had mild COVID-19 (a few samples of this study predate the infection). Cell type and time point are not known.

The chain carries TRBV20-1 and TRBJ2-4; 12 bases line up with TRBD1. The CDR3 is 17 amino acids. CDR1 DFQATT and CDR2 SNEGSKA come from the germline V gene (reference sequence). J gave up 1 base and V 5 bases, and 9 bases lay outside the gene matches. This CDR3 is CSALGTGGKGAKNIQYF. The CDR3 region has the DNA TGCAGTGCTCTTGGGACAGGGGGCAAGGGGGCCAAAAACATTCAGTACTTC.

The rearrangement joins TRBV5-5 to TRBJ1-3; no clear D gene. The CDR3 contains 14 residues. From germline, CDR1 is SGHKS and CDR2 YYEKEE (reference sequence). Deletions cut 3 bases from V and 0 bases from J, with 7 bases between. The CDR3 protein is CASSSQASGNTIYF. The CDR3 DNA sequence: TGTGCCAGCAGCTCTCAGGCCTCTGGAAACACCATATATTTT.

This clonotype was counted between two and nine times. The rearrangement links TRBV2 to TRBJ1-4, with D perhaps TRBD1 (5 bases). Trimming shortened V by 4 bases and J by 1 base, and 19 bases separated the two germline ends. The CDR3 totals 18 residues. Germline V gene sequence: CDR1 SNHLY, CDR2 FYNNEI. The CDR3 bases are TGTGCCAGCAGTGGAGAAGGGGCGTTGGTAGGAACTAATGAAAAACTGTTTTTT. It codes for CASSGEGALVGTNEKLFF.

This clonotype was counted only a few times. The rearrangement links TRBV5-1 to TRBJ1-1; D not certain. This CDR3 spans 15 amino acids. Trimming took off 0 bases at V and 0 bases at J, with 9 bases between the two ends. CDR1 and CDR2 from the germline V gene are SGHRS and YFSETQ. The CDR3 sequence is CASSLGGRLNTEAFF. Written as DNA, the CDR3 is TGCGCCAGCAGCTTGGGAGGCAGGTTGAACACTGAAGCTTTCTTT.

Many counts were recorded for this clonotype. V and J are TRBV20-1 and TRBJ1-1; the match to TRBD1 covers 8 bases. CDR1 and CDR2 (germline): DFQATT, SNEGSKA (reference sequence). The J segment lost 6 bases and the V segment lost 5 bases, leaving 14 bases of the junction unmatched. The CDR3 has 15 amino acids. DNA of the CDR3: TGCAGTGCTCCTAACCCTTTGACAGGGGCGGCTGAAGCTTTCTTT. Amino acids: CSAPNPLTGAAEAFF.

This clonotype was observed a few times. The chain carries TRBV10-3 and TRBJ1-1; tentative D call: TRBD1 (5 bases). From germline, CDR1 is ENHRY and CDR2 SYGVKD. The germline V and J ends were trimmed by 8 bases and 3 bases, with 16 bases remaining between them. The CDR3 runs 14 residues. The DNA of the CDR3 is TGTGCCATCGCCGGGACGGGAGGGGACACTGAAGCTTTCTTT. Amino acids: CAIAGTGGDTEAFF.

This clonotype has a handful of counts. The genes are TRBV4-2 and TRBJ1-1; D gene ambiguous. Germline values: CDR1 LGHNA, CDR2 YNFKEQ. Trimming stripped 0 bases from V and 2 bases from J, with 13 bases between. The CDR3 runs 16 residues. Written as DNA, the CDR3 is TGTGCCAGCAGCCAAGATTCTACCGCGATCAACACTGAAGCTTTCTTT. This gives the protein CASSQDSTAINTEAFF.

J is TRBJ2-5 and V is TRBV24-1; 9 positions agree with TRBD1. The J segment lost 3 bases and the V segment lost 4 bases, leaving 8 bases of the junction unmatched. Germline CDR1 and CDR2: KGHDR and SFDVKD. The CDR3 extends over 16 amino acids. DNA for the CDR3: TGTGCCACCAGTGAGCACCCCGGACAGGGGAAAGAGACCCAGTACTTC. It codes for CATSEHPGQGKETQYF.

CDR3 nucleotide sequence: TGCGCCAGCAGCTTGTGGGGAGGAAGGGGCGGCACAGATACGCAGTATTTT. Translation: CASSLWGGRGGTDTQYF. The chain joins TRBV5-1 to TRBJ2-3; a weak D match, TRBD2 (6 bases). Trimming left V 1 base short and J 1 base short, with 16 bases between. This CDR3 contains 17 residues. The germline gives CDR1 SGHRS, CDR2 YFSETQ.

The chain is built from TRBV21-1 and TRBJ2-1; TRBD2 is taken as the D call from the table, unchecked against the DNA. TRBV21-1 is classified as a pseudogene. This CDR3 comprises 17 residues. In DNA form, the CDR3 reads TGTGCCAGCAGCAAACTCCGGAGGGCGCCTGTGACATATGAGCAGTTCTTC. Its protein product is CASSKLRRAPVTYEQFF.

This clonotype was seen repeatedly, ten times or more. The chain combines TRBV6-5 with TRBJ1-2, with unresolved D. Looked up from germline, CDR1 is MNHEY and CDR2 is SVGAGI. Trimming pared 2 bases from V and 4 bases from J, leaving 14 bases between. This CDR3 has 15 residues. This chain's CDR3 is CASSYDGRRVYGYTF. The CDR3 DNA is TGTGCCAGCAGTTACGACGGGAGGCGGGTCTATGGCTACACCTTC.

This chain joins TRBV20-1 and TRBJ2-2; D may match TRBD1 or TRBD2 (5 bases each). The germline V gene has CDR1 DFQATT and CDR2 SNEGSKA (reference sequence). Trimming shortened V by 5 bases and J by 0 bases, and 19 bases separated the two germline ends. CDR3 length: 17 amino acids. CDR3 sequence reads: CSADLRRDAPNTGELFF. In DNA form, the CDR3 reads TGCAGTGCTGACCTACGCCGGGACGCCCCGAACACCGGGGAGCTGTTTTTT.

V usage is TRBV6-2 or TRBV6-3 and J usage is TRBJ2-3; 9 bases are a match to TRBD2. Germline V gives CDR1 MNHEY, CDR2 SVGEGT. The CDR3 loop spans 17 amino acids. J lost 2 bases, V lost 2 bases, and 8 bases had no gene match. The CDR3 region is CASSYGRAGGITDTQYF. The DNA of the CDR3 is TGTGCCAGCAGTTACGGAAGAGCGGGAGGTATCACAGATACGCAGTATTTT.

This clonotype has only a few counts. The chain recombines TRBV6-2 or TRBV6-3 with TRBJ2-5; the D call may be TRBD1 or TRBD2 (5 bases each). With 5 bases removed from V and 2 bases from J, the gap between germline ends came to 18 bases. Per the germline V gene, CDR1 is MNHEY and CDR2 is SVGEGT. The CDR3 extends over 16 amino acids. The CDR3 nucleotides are TGTGCCAGCAGTCGGGGTGTACAGGAACCTCAAGAGACCCAGTACTTC. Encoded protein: CASSRGVQEPQETQYF.

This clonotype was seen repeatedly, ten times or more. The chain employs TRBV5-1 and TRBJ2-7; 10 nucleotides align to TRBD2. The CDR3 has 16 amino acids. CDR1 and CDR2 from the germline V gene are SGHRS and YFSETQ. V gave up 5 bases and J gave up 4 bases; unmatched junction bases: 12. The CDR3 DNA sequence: TGCGCCAGCAGACCTACTGCCGGACTAGCGGATTACGAGCAGTACTTC. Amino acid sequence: CASRPTAGLADYEQYF.

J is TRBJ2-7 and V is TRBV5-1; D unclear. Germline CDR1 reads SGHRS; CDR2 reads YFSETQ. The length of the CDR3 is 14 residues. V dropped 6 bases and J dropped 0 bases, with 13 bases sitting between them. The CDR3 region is CASMILPTSYEQYF. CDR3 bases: TGCGCCAGCATGATCCTACCCACCTCCTACGAGCAGTACTTC.

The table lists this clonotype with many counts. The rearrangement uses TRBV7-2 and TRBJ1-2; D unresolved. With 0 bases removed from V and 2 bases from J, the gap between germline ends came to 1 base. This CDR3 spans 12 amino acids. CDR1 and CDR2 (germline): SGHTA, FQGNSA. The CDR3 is CASSLANYGYTF. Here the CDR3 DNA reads TGTGCCAGCAGCTTAGCCAACTATGGCTACACCTTC.

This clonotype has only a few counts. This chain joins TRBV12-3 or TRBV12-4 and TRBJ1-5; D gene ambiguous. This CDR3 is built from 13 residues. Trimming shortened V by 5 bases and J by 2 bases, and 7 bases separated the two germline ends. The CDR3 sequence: CASSHSGNQPQHF. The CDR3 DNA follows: TGTGCCAGCAGTCATAGTGGCAATCAGCCCCAGCATTTT.

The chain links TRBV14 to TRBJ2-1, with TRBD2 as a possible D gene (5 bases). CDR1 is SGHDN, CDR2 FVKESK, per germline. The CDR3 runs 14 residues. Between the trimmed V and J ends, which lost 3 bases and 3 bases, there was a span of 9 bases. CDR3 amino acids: CASSQRVSYNEQFF. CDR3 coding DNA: TGTGCCAGCAGCCAGCGGGTAAGCTACAATGAGCAGTTCTTC.

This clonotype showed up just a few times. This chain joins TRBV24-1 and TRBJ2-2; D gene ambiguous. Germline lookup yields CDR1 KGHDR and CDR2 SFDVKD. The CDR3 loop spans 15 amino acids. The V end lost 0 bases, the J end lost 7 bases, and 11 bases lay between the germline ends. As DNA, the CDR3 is TGTGCCACCAGTGATTTGGGGCTAGGTGGCGGGGAGCTGTTTTTT. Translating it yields CATSDLGLGGGELFF.

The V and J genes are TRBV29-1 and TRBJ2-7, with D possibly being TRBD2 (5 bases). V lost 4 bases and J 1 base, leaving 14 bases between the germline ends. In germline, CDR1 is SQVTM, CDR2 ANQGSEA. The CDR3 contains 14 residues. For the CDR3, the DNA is TGCAGCGTTGGAGGGCAGGAGACGTCCTACGAGCAGTACTTC. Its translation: CSVGGQETSYEQYF.